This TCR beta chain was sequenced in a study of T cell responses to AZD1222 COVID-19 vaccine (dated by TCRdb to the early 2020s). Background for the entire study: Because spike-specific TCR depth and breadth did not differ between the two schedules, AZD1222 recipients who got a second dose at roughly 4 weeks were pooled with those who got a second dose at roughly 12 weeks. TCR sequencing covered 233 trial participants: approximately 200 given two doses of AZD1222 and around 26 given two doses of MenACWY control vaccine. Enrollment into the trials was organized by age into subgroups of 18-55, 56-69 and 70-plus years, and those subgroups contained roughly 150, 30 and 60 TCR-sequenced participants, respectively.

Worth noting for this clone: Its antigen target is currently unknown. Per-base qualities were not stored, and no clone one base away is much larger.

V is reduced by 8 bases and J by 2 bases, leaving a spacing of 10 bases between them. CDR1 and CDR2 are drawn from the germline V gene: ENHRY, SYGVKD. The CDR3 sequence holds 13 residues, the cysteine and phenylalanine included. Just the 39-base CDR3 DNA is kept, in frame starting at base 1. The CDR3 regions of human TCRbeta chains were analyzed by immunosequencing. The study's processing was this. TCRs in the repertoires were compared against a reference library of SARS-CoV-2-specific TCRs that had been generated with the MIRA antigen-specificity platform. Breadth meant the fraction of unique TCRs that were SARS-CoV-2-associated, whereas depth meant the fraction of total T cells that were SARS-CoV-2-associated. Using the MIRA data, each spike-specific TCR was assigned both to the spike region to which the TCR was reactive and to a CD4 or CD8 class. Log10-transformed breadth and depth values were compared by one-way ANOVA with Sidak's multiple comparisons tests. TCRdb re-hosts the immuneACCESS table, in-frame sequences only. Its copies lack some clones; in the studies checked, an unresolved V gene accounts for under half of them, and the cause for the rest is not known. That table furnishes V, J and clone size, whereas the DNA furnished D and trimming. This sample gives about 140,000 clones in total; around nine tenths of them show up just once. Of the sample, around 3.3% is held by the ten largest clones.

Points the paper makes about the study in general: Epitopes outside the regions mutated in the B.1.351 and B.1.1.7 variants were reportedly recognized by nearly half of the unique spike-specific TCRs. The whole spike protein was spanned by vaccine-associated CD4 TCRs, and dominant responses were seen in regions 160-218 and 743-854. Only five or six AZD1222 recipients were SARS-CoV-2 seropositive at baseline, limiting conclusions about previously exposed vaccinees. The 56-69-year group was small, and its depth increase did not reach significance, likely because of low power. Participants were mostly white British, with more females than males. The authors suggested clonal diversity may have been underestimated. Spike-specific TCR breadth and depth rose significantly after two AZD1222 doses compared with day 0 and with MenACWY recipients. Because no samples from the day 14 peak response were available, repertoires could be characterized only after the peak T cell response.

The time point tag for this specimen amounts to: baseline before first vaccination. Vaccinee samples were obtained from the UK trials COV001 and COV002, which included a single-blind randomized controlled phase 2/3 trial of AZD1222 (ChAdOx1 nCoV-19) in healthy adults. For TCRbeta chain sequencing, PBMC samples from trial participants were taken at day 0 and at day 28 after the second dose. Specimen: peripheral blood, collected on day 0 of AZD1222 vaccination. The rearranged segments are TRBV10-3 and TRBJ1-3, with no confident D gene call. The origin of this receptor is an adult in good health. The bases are TGTGCCATCCGAGCGGGTACTGGAAACACCATATATTTT. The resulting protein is CAIRAGTGNTIYF.